Listed here are 19 T cell receptor beta chains from one sample, sequenced in a study of OX40 agonist ivuxolimab in advanced cancers. Only in-frame clones appear in the TCRdb table, and some are missing; sequencing was by immunoSEQ multiplex PCR. The sample lists about 70,000 clones, 86% occurring once. The sample in question was CD4+ or CD8+ T cells sorted from blood, obtained in a trial of the OX40 agonist ivuxolimab. All receptors come from an adult with an advanced solid tumor such as melanoma, head and neck, liver or kidney cancer.

V usage is TRBV30 and J usage is TRBJ2-5; D is perhaps TRBD1 or TRBD2 (5 bases each). V shed 4 bases and J shed 4 bases, with 10 bases lying between them. Looked up from germline, CDR1 is GTSNPN and CDR2 is SVGIG (reference sequence). The length of the CDR3 is 12 residues. This CDR3 reads CAWNQGRETQYF. The DNA for the CDR3 is TGTGCCTGGAATCAGGGACGAGAGACCCAGTACTTC. The whole variable domain, remainder taken from reference TRBV30 and TRBJ2-5, is SQTIHQWPATLVQPVGSPLSLECTVEGTSNPNLYWYRQAAGRGLQLLFYSVGIGQISSEVPQNLSASRPQDRQFILSSKKLLLSDSGFYLCAWNQGRETQYFGPGTRLLVL.

The J gene is TRBJ2-7, the V gene TRBV7-2, with 10 bases matching TRBD1. V shed 5 bases and J 3 bases; nucleotides not matched to a gene: 4. Germline CDR1 SGHTA, CDR2 FQGNSA. The CDR3 totals 14 residues. As DNA, the CDR3 is TGTGCCAGCAGCCTAGACAGGGGGCTCTACGAGCAGTACTTC. Translation: CASSLDRGLYEQYF.

The chain joins TRBV5-1 to TRBJ2-7; 7 bases align to TRBD1. Germline V gene data show CDR1 as SGHRS and CDR2 as YFSETQ. The CDR3 spans 14 residues. V was clipped by 2 bases and J by 1 base; unmatched bases: 3. CDR3 nucleotide sequence: TGCGCCAGCAGCTTCCTGACAGGGTCCTACGAGCAGTACTTC. Translated: CASSFLTGSYEQYF.

V gene TRBV19 combines with J gene TRBJ1-6; D is ambiguous. The germline V gene encodes CDR1 LNHDA and CDR2 SQIVND (reference sequence). V lost 7 bases, J lost 0 bases, and 10 bases lay in between. This CDR3 is built from 15 residues. The CDR3 nucleotides are TGTGCCAGTAAACAATTGAGCTCCTATAATTCACCCCTCCACTTT. Protein: CASKQLSSYNSPLHF.

This chain joins TRBV2 and TRBJ2-2; D may be TRBD1 (6 bases). V was shortened by 8 bases and J by 4 bases, with 11 bases between the two germline ends. This CDR3 contains 13 residues. Germline loops: CDR1 SNHLY, CDR2 FYNNEI. The CDR3 nucleotides read TGTGCCAGCGGCAGCAGGGGCACCGGGGAGCTGTTTTTT. Protein: CASGSRGTGELFF.

The rearrangement links TRBV5-1 to TRBJ1-4; D is undetermined. Germline V gene lookup returns CDR1 SGHRS and CDR2 YFSETQ. This CDR3 is built from 14 residues. With 4 bases removed from V and 8 bases from J, the gap between germline ends came to 15 bases. This chain's CDR3 is CASSPGPSREKLFF. CDR3 bases: TGCGCCAGCAGCCCCGGACCCTCTAGGGAAAAACTGTTTTTT.

This clone is labeled medium-sized. Other DNA sequences in the same sample also yield this CDR3. The chain recombines TRBV6-6 with TRBJ2-2; 7 nucleotides agree with TRBD1. The germline gives CDR1 MNHNY, CDR2 SVGAGI (reference sequence). This CDR3 has 14 residues. V trimming: 5 bases; J trimming: 1 base; junction bases outside the gene matches: 1. CDR3 bases: TGTGCCAGCAGTCGGACAGGGAACACCGGGGAGCTGTTTTTT. It is translated as CASSRTGNTGELFF.

The chain couples TRBV5-4 to TRBJ1-6; no reliable D call. The germline V gene has CDR1 SGHNT and CDR2 YYREEE (reference sequence). This CDR3 has 12 residues. V was shortened by 4 bases and J by 8 bases, with 7 bases between the two germline ends. CDR3 sequence (DNA): TGTGCCAGCAGCCAAGGAGATTCACCCCTCCACTTT. It encodes CASSQGDSPLHF. Full variable domain (outside the CDR3, taken from reference TRBV5-4 and TRBJ1-6): ETGVTQSPTHLIKTRGQQVTLRCSSQSGHNTVSWYQQALGQGPQFIFQYYREEENGRGNFPPRFSGLQFPNYSSELNVNALELDDSALYLCASSQGDSPLHFGNGTRLTVT.

A note on this clone: Other DNA sequences within the sample encode an identical CDR3. The chain employs TRBV5-1 and TRBJ2-7; 9 positions agree with TRBD1. Germline trimming cut 3 bases from V and 2 bases from J; bases unmatched to any gene: 3. The CDR3 covers 14 residues. In germline, CDR1 is SGHRS, CDR2 YFSETQ. The CDR3 protein is CASSSGTGTYEQYF. For the CDR3, the DNA is TGCGCCAGCAGCTCCGGGACAGGGACCTACGAGCAGTACTTC. The whole variable domain, remainder taken from reference TRBV5-1 and TRBJ2-7, is KAGVTQTPRYLIKTRGQQVTLSCSPISGHRSVSWYQQTPGQGLQFLFEYFSETQRNKGNFPGRFSGRQFSNSRSEMNVSTLELGDSALYLCASSSGTGTYEQYFGPGTRLTVT.

This clone was observed once. V is TRBV6-5 and J is TRBJ2-7; D unresolved. The CDR3 loop spans 13 amino acids. The V gene's germline CDR1 is MNHEY and CDR2 SVGAGI. Trimming cost V 0 bases and J 4 bases, with 7 bases left between them. The CDR3 DNA reads TGTGCCAGCAGTTACTCACAGAGTTACGAGCAGTACTTC. It translates to CASSYSQSYEQYF.

The chain combines TRBV5-6 with TRBJ2-1; possible D gene TRBD2, 6 bases. CDR1 and CDR2 from the germline V gene are SGHDT and YYEEEE. Trimming removed 5 bases from V and 6 bases from J, with 15 bases in between. The CDR3 runs to 14 residues. Written as DNA, the CDR3 is TGTGCCAGCAGTCCCATCCGGGGGTTCAATGAGCAGTTCTTC. Encoded protein: CASSPIRGFNEQFF.

This sequence joins TRBV4-1 and TRBJ2-1; no reliable D call. Trimming took off 8 bases at V and 9 bases at J, with 8 bases between the two ends. From germline, CDR1 is MGHRA and CDR2 YSYEKL. This CDR3 has 10 residues. CDR3 amino acids: CASGSPEQFF. The CDR3 bases are TGCGCCAGCGGTAGCCCTGAGCAGTTCTTC.

The chain is built from TRBV10-1 and TRBJ1-5, with unresolved D. Germline assignment: CDR1 WNHNN and CDR2 SYGVQD (reference sequence). The CDR3 covers 13 residues. The germline V and J ends were trimmed by 3 bases and 3 bases, with 6 bases remaining between them. DNA of the CDR3: TGCGCCAGCAGTGACCAGGTCAATCAGCCCCAGCATTTT. This codes for CASSDQVNQPQHF.

V and J are TRBV7-8 and TRBJ1-5; weak D call: TRBD1 (6 bases). The CDR3 runs to 14 residues. V gave up 5 bases and J gave up 4 bases, with 12 bases separating them. Germline V gene lookup returns CDR1 SGHVS and CDR2 FQNEAQ. The CDR3 coding sequence is TGTGCCAGCAGCCCTACAGGGTGGAATCAGCCCCAGCATTTT. Residues: CASSPTGWNQPQHF.

The chain links TRBV5-1 to TRBJ1-1; D may be TRBD1 (6 bases). The ends were cut back, 0 bases at V and 5 bases at J, with 8 bases in the middle. The CDR3 spans 13 residues. Looked up from germline, CDR1 is SGHRS and CDR2 is YFSETQ. CDR3 region: CASSLGRGTEAFF. The CDR3 DNA reads as TGCGCCAGCAGCTTGGGTAGGGGGACTGAAGCTTTCTTT.

This clone was seen a few times. J is TRBJ1-5 and V is TRBV6-5; the match to TRBD1 covers 8 bases. This CDR3 comprises 13 residues. After removal of 8 bases from V and 5 bases from J, the junction contained 5 bases not matched to a gene. Per germline, CDR1 MNHEY and CDR2 SVGAGI. Written as DNA, the CDR3 is TGTGCCAGCCGGACAGGGCGCGATCAGCCCCAGCATTTT. As protein: CASRTGRDQPQHF.

Written as DNA, the CDR3 is TGTGCCAGCAGCTTAGCCCCCAATAACTATGGCTACACCTTC. It specifies CASSLAPNNYGYTF. The chain employs TRBV7-9 and TRBJ1-2; D remains ambiguous. CDR1 and CDR2 (germline): SEHNR, FQNEAQ (reference sequence). CDR3 size: 14 residues. The ends were cut back, 0 bases at V and 1 base at J, with 6 bases in the middle.

The rearrangement uses TRBV29-1 and TRBJ1-2; D not certain. Trimming left V 3 bases short and J 4 bases short, with 9 bases between. The CDR3 is 12 amino acids. Germline-derived CDR1 and CDR2 are SQVTM and ANQGSEA. This chain's CDR3 is CSVDETFYGYTF. The CDR3, as DNA: TGCAGCGTTGACGAGACTTTCTATGGCTACACCTTC.

The chain uses TRBV7-2 and TRBJ1-3; TRBD1 is a possible D gene (5 bases). Germline V CDR1 and CDR2: SGHTA, FQGNSA. CDR3 length: 16 amino acids. V lost 1 base and J 5 bases, leaving 15 bases between the germline ends. The CDR3, as DNA: TGTGCCAGCAGCTTAGGGTCAGGGATTAGGAGAAACACCATATATTTT. Its translation: CASSLGSGIRRNTIYF.